This T cell receptor beta chain was sequenced in a study of beta chain features in type 1 diabetes. Germline loops: CDR1 SSHAT, CDR2 FNYEAQ (reference sequence). The CDR3 runs to 13 residues. V was pared by 5 bases and J by 2 bases, with 9 bases between. This clone was detected a few times. The isolated RNA, all of it, was reverse transcribed, so expressed TCRB transcripts were what got sequenced. Some clones are missing from TCRdb's copy, which holds only in-frame ones; the method was immunoSEQ multiplex PCR. Here the sample spans about 140,000 clones, 9% to 10% being singletons. This receptor was taken from a middle-aged woman in good health. The sample consisted of central memory CD4+ T cells from blood. The chain combines TRBV7-7 with TRBJ1-1; TRBD1 might be the D (6 bases). CDR3 nucleotides: TGTGCCAGCAGCCAACAGGGCAACACTGAAGCTTTCTTT. This translates into CASSQQGNTEAFF.